In its sample, the clone carrying this TCR beta chain was seen a few times. This record comes from a study of kidney transplant recipient with SARS-CoV-2 infection. TCRdb processed the reads anew with MiXCR; each CDR3 protein has one entry. The sample contains about 240,000 distinct CDR3 sequences, around 26% of which appear only once. Germline V gene sequence: CDR1 MNHNS, CDR2 SASEGT. The CDR3 loop spans 13 amino acids. The V gene lost 2 bases and the J gene lost 8 bases, with 12 bases spanning the gap. The TCR sequence derives from a male patient in his thirties who had COVID-19 and was a kidney transplant recipient. Some T cells may originate from the graft donor. The genes are TRBV6-1 and TRBJ1-2, with a tentative D call TRBD1 (5 bases). This specimen consisted of a blood sample, obtained at baseline and around day 120 from a kidney transplant recipient. CDR3 bases: TGTGCCAGCAGTGAATTAGGGGCCTGGGGCTACACCTTC. It specifies CASSELGAWGYTF.